This T cell receptor (beta chain) is drawn from a study of cytomegalovirus exposure and HLA in healthy donors. This clone was observed once. Its antigen is still unknown. Some clones are missing from TCRdb's copy, which holds only in-frame ones; the method was immunoSEQ multiplex PCR. The data contain roughly 180,000 clones, around 84% of them singletons. Study conclusions and caveats: For cytomegalovirus status, the classifier reportedly gave diagnoses with high specificity and sensitivity. The study put 150 to 200 TCR beta chains on its list as cytomegalovirus-associated.

CDR3 length: 15 residues. The germline CDR1 and CDR2 sequences are LGHNA and YSLEER. Trimming left V 0 bases short and J 2 bases short, with 11 bases between. The TCR originated in a man between 18 and 35 years old in good health and CMV-seropositive. V and J are TRBV4-3 and TRBJ2-7; TRBD2 might be the D (5 bases). Sample: PBMCs. The CDR3 here is CASSQEASGTYEQYF. CDR3 DNA sequence: TGCGCCAGCAGCCAAGAAGCAAGCGGAACCTACGAGCAGTACTTC.